Listed below are T cell receptor beta chains from one sample, sequenced in a study of CD8 T cells in ankylosing spondylitis. Using its own MiXCR run on the 5' RACE reads, TCRdb lists one record per CDR3 protein. The sample holds hundreds of thousands of distinct CDR3 sequences, about 10% seen once. The sample comprised blood, either unsorted or a sorted T cell fraction (not recorded which). The receptors come from a male donor with ankylosing spondylitis. Each CDR3 is given with its conserved first and last residue. A D gene is named only where the DNA matches it firmly. Size values are once, few and many counts, or a class for expanded clones, and some rows have none.

D	size	V	J	DNA	CDR3
-	few	TRBV5-1	TRBJ1-1	TGCGCCAGCAGCTTGTCTAACGACGGCGTGAACACTGAAGCTTTCTTT	CASSLSNDGVNTEAFF
-	-	TRBV27	TRBJ2-7	TGTGCCAGCAAGGAAGGAACAGTCTCCTACGAGCAGTACTTC	CASKEGTVSYEQYF
-	few	TRBV29-1	TRBJ1-3	TGCAGCGTTGGTAAGGGTGCAGGATCTGGAAACACCATATATTTT	CSVGKGAGSGNTIYF
TRBD1	-	TRBV4-1	TRBJ2-5	TGCGCCAGCAGCCCGCAGAAACAGGGGTGGGAGACCCAGTACTTC	CASSPQKQGWETQYF
-	-	TRBV2	TRBJ1-6	TGTGCCAGCAGTGAATCAGGGAGGGAGAATAATTCACCCCTCCACTTT	CASSESGRENNSPLHF
TRBD1	-	TRBV5-1	TRBJ2-2	TGCGCCAGCAGATCCGGGACAGGGTTCACCGGGGAGCTGTTTTTT	CASRSGTGFTGELFF
-	-	TRBV4-1	TRBJ1-5	TGCGCCAGCAGCCACCGGGAAGGCACGGAAGCCCAGCATTTT	CASSHREGTEAQHF
TRBD1	few	TRBV29-1	TRBJ2-7	TGCAGCGTTGGACGGGACAGGGAAAGCGAGCAGTACTTC	CSVGRDRESEQYF
-	many	TRBV7-2	TRBJ1-2	TGTGCCAGCAGCGGTAGGGGTTTGGACGGCTACACCTTC	CASSGRGLDGYTF
-	-	TRBV12-3/TRBV12-4	TRBJ1-2	TGTGCCAGCAGTTTCGTGGGGTTGTATGGCTACACCTTC	CASSFVGLYGYTF
-	-	TRBV7-2	TRBJ1-1	TGTGCCAGCAGCTTATGGGGAGCAATGAACACTGAAGCTTTCTTT	CASSLWGAMNTEAFF
-	many	TRBV29-1	TRBJ1-1	TGCAGCGTTGAACGACAGCCGGAAGCTTTCTTT	CSVERQPEAFF
-	-	TRBV4-2	TRBJ1-1	TGTGCCAGCAGCCAATCACGGGTCTATGAAGCTTTCTTT	CASSQSRVYEAFF
-	few	TRBV4-3	TRBJ2-7	TGCGCCAGCAGCCAAGAAGTTCTCCCCTGGGGAGAGCAGTACTTC	CASSQEVLPWGEQYF
-	-	TRBV29-1	TRBJ2-4	TGCAGCGTCCCTAGGAGGGCGCAGTTACAAGCCAAAAACATTCAGTACTTC	CSVPRRAQLQAKNIQYF
-	-	TRBV15	TRBJ2-3	TGTGCCACCAGAGAGGGGCCCACAGATACGCAGTATTTT	CATREGPTDTQYF
TRBD1	-	TRBV7-2	TRBJ1-2	TGTGCCAGCAGCTTAGGGACAGGGGGATACTATGGCTACACCTTC	CASSLGTGGYYGYTF
TRBD2	-	TRBV20-1	TRBJ2-1	TGCAGTGCTCAAGGACTAGGGAGCAATGAGCAGTTCTTC	CSAQGLGSNEQFF
-	-	TRBV4-3	TRBJ1-5	TGCGCCAGCAGCCAAGATTCCCAGGGGAGTCAGCCCCAGCATTTT	CASSQDSQGSQPQHF
TRBD2	many	TRBV24-1	TRBJ2-1	TGTGCCACCAGTGATGTCCTCGCGGGGGGGCCCGATGAGCAGTTCTTC	CATSDVLAGGPDEQFF
-	many	TRBV5-1	TRBJ1-1	TGCGCCAGCCGCCTTTCGGACACTGAAGCTTTCTTT	CASRLSDTEAFF
TRBD1	many	TRBV29-1	TRBJ2-3	TGCAGCGTTGCGTCTGGACAGGGTACGCAGTATTTT	CSVASGQGTQYF
-	many	TRBV5-6	TRBJ2-7	TGTGCCAGCAGCTTGGGGACCGAAAGCTACGAGCAGTACTTC	CASSLGTESYEQYF
-	few	TRBV5-5	TRBJ2-1	TGTGCCAGCAGCTTGATGGGGGGATTTGGCAATGAGCAGTTCTTC	CASSLMGGFGNEQFF
-	-	TRBV7-2	TRBJ2-1	TGTGCCAGCAGCTTAGATAGGACCAGCAGCGAGCAGTTCTTC	CASSLDRTSSEQFF
-	few	TRBV20-1	TRBJ2-2	TGCAGTGCTAGAGACCCAGCGAGCACCGGGGAGCTGTTTTTT	CSARDPASTGELFF
TRBD2	many	TRBV10-3	TRBJ2-1	TGTGCCATCAGTCTAGCGGGGGGGCGGGATAATGAGCAGTTCTTC	CAISLAGGRDNEQFF
-	few	TRBV20-1	TRBJ2-1	TGCAGTGCTAGTCCCAATGCGGGAGAGCAGTTCTTC	CSASPNAGEQFF
-	-	TRBV7-2	TRBJ2-5	TGTGCCAGCAGCTTAGAAGTAGCCCAGTACTTC	CASSLEVAQYF
-	-	TRBV4-3	TRBJ2-5	TGCGCCAGCAGCAAAAGAGTCGGGGGCCAACAAGAGACCCAGTACTTC	CASSKRVGGQQETQYF
-	few	TRBV20-1	TRBJ2-2	TGCAGTGCTGGATCCTCTTTGAACACCGGGGAGCTGTTTTTT	CSAGSSLNTGELFF
-	-	TRBV20-1	TRBJ2-3	TGCAGTGCTAACGACCGAGGTCCCCCAGATACGCAGTATTTT	CSANDRGPPDTQYF
-	-	TRBV7-9	TRBJ1-1	TGTGCCAGCAGCTCGACGGTCGACGGCACTGAAGCTTTCTTT	CASSSTVDGTEAFF
-	many	TRBV12-3/TRBV12-4	TRBJ2-5	TGTGCCAGCAGTTCCCTGACAGTAAGAGAGACCCAGTACTTC	CASSSLTVRETQYF
TRBD2	-	TRBV20-1	TRBJ2-3	TGCAGTGCCATACCCCTAGCGGGGGGGCTTACAGATACGCAGTATTTT	CSAIPLAGGLTDTQYF
-	-	TRBV20-1	TRBJ2-7	TGCAGTGCTAGAGATTCCCGCCGGGACTGGTACGAGCAGTACTTC	CSARDSRRDWYEQYF
-	-	TRBV28	TRBJ2-7	TGTGCCACGGGACGGACCTACGAGCAGTACTTC	CATGRTYEQYF
-	few	TRBV5-1	TRBJ1-1	TGCGCCAGCAGTCCACAGGGTTTTGGGAACACTGAAGCTTTCTTT	CASSPQGFGNTEAFF
TRBD1	-	TRBV10-3	TRBJ1-2	TGTGCCATCAGTGGGACAGGGGCCTATGGCTACACCTTC	CAISGTGAYGYTF
-	-	TRBV6-5	TRBJ2-7	TGTGCCAGCAGTCACAGGACAGCCGCCGACGAGCAGTACTTC	CASSHRTAADEQYF